A single sample is the source of the 18 T cell receptor beta chains below, sequenced in a study of early T cells in non-severe SARS-CoV-2 infection. TCRdb re-called the 5' RACE reads with MiXCR, one entry per CDR3 protein. The table records about 46,000 distinct CDR3 sequences, 5% to 6% of them present only once. The specimen was whole blood, collected at baseline. Receptors originate from an adult who was a healthcare worker with PCR-confirmed SARS-CoV-2 infection or an uninfected control (not recorded which).

This clonotype appeared many times. The chain joins TRBV28 to TRBJ2-1; D unresolved. Trimming took 6 bases from V and 8 from J, leaving 11 bases between them. The CDR3 is 12 amino acids. In germline, CDR1 is MDHEN, CDR2 SYDVKM. The CDR3 reads CASRQLRDEQFF. The CDR3 DNA is TGTGCCAGCAGACAATTAAGAGATGAGCAGTTCTTC.

This clonotype was seen a handful of times. The V gene is TRBV12-3 or TRBV12-4, the J gene TRBJ1-4; 7 nucleotides align to TRBD1. CDR3 size: 13 residues. V lost 7 bases, J lost 12 bases, and 11 bases stayed unmatched. The CDR3 DNA reads TGTGCCAGCAACCTCGGCACAGGGGCTGAACTGTTTTTT. Amino acid sequence: CASNLGTGAELFF.

This clonotype was observed at least ten times. This chain connects TRBV5-1 to TRBJ2-5; D is perhaps TRBD1 (6 bases). This CDR3 is built from 16 residues. Germline CDR1 reads SGHRS; CDR2 reads YFSETQ. The ends were cut back, 0 bases at V and 2 bases at J, with 14 bases in the middle. CDR3 sequence: CASSLASVRGQETQYF. In DNA, the CDR3 is TGCGCCAGCAGCTTGGCAAGCGTGAGGGGGCAAGAGACCCAGTACTTC.

Ten or more counts support this clonotype. V gene TRBV29-1 combines with J gene TRBJ2-1, with TRBD2 matching over 12 bases. The CDR3 loop spans 18 amino acids. After removal of 1 base from V and 4 bases from J, the junction contained 11 bases not matched to a gene. Germline V gene lookup returns CDR1 SQVTM and CDR2 ANQGSEA. The CDR3 nucleotides read TGCAGCGTTGAAGCAGGACTAGCGGGATCCTTACTTTACAATGAGCAGTTCTTC. Encoded protein: CSVEAGLAGSLLYNEQFF.

There are many counts of this clonotype. This sequence joins TRBV11-2 and TRBJ2-1; 10 bases line up with TRBD2. Germline-derived CDR1 and CDR2 are SGHAT and FQNNGV. Trimming at V came to 5 bases and at J to 2 bases, leaving 6 bases not matched to a gene. The CDR3 has 16 amino acids. CDR3 nucleotides: TGTGCCAGCAGCGAATCTAGCGGGGGTGCCTACAATGAGCAGTTCTTC. It yields the protein CASSESSGGAYNEQFF.

This clonotype came up many times. J is TRBJ2-7 and V is TRBV14, with D hard to call. CDR3 length: 11 residues. Trimming removed 1 base from V and 6 bases from J, with 4 bases in between. Germline assignment: CDR1 SGHDN and CDR2 FVKESK. For the CDR3, the DNA is TGTGCCAGCAGCCAAGGGGTCGAGCAGTACTTC. Protein: CASSQGVEQYF.

The V call is TRBV20-1, the J call TRBJ2-7, with TRBD2 matching over 8 bases. Germline CDR1 DFQATT, CDR2 SNEGSKA (reference sequence). The CDR3 contains 16 residues. Germline trimming cut 3 bases from V and 0 bases from J; bases unmatched to any gene: 10. CDR3 in DNA: TGCAGTGCTAGCGATTATCGACTAGCGCTCTCCTACGAGCAGTACTTC. Amino acids: CSASDYRLALSYEQYF.

In this sample, this clonotype turned up many times. The chain recombines TRBV10-2 with TRBJ2-2; 7 bases are a match to TRBD1. The CDR3 is 13 residues long. The germline V gene encodes CDR1 WSHSY and CDR2 SAAADI. With 6 bases clipped from V and 6 bases from J, the junction kept 4 bases outside the gene matches. CDR3 region: CASSLTGAGELFF. As DNA, the CDR3 is TGCGCCAGCAGCCTTACAGGGGCCGGGGAGCTGTTTTTT.

This clonotype was recorded at least ten times. The genes are TRBV5-1 and TRBJ1-5; 11 nucleotides agree with TRBD1. Germline loops: CDR1 SGHRS, CDR2 YFSETQ. V was clipped by 4 bases and J by 3 bases; unmatched bases: 6. The CDR3 is made up of 16 amino acids. The CDR3 DNA sequence: TGCGCCAGCAGCACAGGGACAGGGGGTCCCAATCAGCCCCAGCATTTT. It specifies CASSTGTGGPNQPQHF.

The sample holds many counts of this clonotype. This CDR3 is CASSEREDGGDTQYF. Written as DNA, the CDR3 is TGCGCCAGCAGTGAGAGGGAGGACGGGGGAGATACGCAGTATTTT. The chain employs TRBV10-1 and TRBJ2-3; a possible D gene is TRBD2 (6 bases). The CDR3 is 15 residues long. The V end was cut by 2 bases, the J end by 5 bases, with 14 bases between. The V gene's germline CDR1 is WNHNN and CDR2 SYGVQD (reference sequence).

This clonotype was seen many times. The chain carries TRBV12-3 or TRBV12-4 and TRBJ2-3, with 7 bases fitting TRBD1. CDR3 length: 14 residues. The V gene end was trimmed by 5 bases and the J gene end by 2 bases; junction bases not matched to a gene: 4. The CDR3: CASSPGQDTDTQYF. The CDR3, as DNA: TGTGCCAGCAGTCCCGGACAGGACACAGATACGCAGTATTTT.

Ten or more counts support this clonotype. This rearrangement joins TRBV5-1 to TRBJ1-1; tentatively, D is TRBD1 (5 bases). The germline V gene encodes CDR1 SGHRS and CDR2 YFSETQ. Trimming stripped 0 bases from V and 4 bases from J, with 7 bases between. This CDR3 spans 13 amino acids. Written as DNA, the CDR3 is TGCGCCAGCAGCTTGGTCGGGACCACTGAAGCTTTCTTT. This sequence encodes CASSLVGTTEAFF. Together with reference TRBV5-1 and TRBJ1-1, the CDR3 gives the full variable domain: KAGVTQTPRYLIKTRGQQVTLSCSPISGHRSVSWYQQTPGQGLQFLFEYFSETQRNKGNFPGRFSGRQFSNSRSEMNVSTLELGDSALYLCASSLVGTTEAFFGQGTRLTVV.

This clonotype was counted a few times. The rearrangement uses TRBV5-1 and TRBJ2-5; 7 bases are a match to TRBD1. This CDR3 is 14 amino acids long. Germline-derived CDR1 and CDR2 are SGHRS and YFSETQ. The trim removed 1 base at V and 4 bases at J, leaving 4 bases unmatched. The DNA of the CDR3 is TGCGCCAGCAGCTTGTACGGACAGGCAGAGACCCAGTACTTC. Amino acid sequence: CASSLYGQAETQYF.

This clonotype was found many times. The chain recombines TRBV11-2 with TRBJ2-7; D uncertain. V dropped 1 base and J dropped 4 bases, with 2 bases sitting between them. The length of the CDR3 is 11 residues. The V gene's germline CDR1 is SGHAT and CDR2 FQNNGV. CDR3 region: CASSLVYEQYF. CDR3 sequence (DNA): TGTGCCAGCAGCTTAGTGTACGAGCAGTACTTC.

The V and J genes are TRBV6-6 and TRBJ1-6; D remains ambiguous. In germline, CDR1 is MNHNY, CDR2 SVGAGI (reference sequence). Trimming shortened V by 3 bases and J by 4 bases, and 13 bases separated the two germline ends. This CDR3 is built from 16 residues. The CDR3 protein is CASSYGIGPYNSPLHF. CDR3 sequence (DNA): TGTGCCAGCAGTTATGGAATCGGCCCGTATAATTCACCCCTCCACTTT.

The table lists this clonotype with many counts. V gene TRBV12-3 or TRBV12-4 combines with J gene TRBJ2-7; D gene uncertain. Deletions cut 6 bases from V and 3 bases from J, with 12 bases between. The CDR3 runs 13 residues. DNA for the CDR3: TGTGCCAGCAGGCCGGACGGACGCTACGAGCAGTACTTC. Its protein product is CASRPDGRYEQYF.

In its sample, this clonotype was seen many times. The rearrangement links TRBV20-1 to TRBJ2-3; maybe TRBD2 (6 bases). This CDR3 contains 14 residues. Looked up from germline, CDR1 is DFQATT and CDR2 is SNEGSKA (reference sequence). V gave up 6 bases and J gave up 4 bases, with 17 bases separating them. CDR3 in amino acids: CSAFQAGYSDTQYF. In DNA form, the CDR3 reads TGCAGTGCCTTCCAGGCGGGATATTCAGATACGCAGTATTTT.

This clonotype was observed many times. CDR3 sequence: CASSFEGEQYF. The CDR3 DNA reads TGTGCCAGCAGTTTCGAGGGGGAGCAGTACTTC. The chain is built from TRBV6-6 and TRBJ2-7; D assignment may be TRBD1 or TRBD2 (5 bases each). This CDR3 is 11 amino acids long. V gave up 4 bases and J gave up 7 bases, with 8 bases separating them. CDR1 and CDR2 from the germline V gene are MNHNY and SVGAGI (reference sequence).